The clone carrying this T cell receptor (beta chain) has ten or more counts. Breast cancer patients provided tissue from their axillary draining lymph nodes. MiXCR, applied by TCRdb to the multiplex PCR reads, yields one record per CDR3 protein. The sample carries roughly 110,000 distinct CDR3 sequences, less than 40% recorded once. The data derive from a study of breast tumors, draining lymph nodes, adjacent tissues. The clonotype originates from a female donor with breast cancer. Some clones in this sample may be carry-over from other donors' samples. What was sequenced was axillary lymph node tissue.

In nucleotides, the CDR3 is TGTGCCAGCAGCTTGGGTGGGAGGGCCCAAAATGAGCAGTTCTTC. This translates into CASSLGGRAQNEQFF. The chain has TRBV7-9 and TRBJ2-1; 7 bases fit TRBD2. The CDR3 covers 15 residues. Germline V gene data show CDR1 as SEHNR and CDR2 as FQNEAQ (reference sequence). V dropped 3 bases and J dropped 7; count of bases not matched to a gene: 9.